This T cell receptor (beta chain) was identified in a study of blood T cell repertoires in COVID-19. This CDR3 is built from 17 residues. Germline trimming cut 4 bases from V and 0 bases from J; bases unmatched to any gene: 9. Germline V gene lookup returns CDR1 SGHRS and CDR2 YFSETQ. Here immunoSEQ multiplex PCR was the method, and the copy in TCRdb shows in-frame clones only, minus some. Of about 370,000 clones in the sample, more than 70% were seen once. Sample: peripheral blood. The chain combines TRBV5-1 with TRBJ2-3, with TRBD1 identical over 9 bases. The origin of this receptor is a woman aged 25-40 years with COVID-19, enrolled during active disease. The CDR3 here is CASSDDWTGDSTDTQYF. The CDR3 DNA is TGCGCCAGCAGCGACGACTGGACAGGGGACAGCACAGATACGCAGTATTTT.